This T cell receptor beta chain was sequenced for a study of regulatory T cells in long-lasting Graves disease. Points from the study as a whole: Less diverse TCR repertoires were seen in persistent Graves' patients than in newly diagnosed ones.

Time point of the sample: newly diagnosed GD, antithyroid drugs for less than 3 months. With RNA extracted from PBMCs as input, the TCR library was made. HTBI primers from iRepertoire and Arm-PCR of CDR3 regions yielded the TCR beta libraries. MiXCR, applied by TCRdb to the multiplex PCR reads, yields one record per CDR3 protein. The sample lists fewer than 550,000 distinct CDR3 sequences, about 16% seen once, with roughly 25% in the top ten. This clonotype was counted ten times or more. What it recognizes is unknown. The CDR3 loop spans 15 amino acids. V gave up 6 bases and J gave up 4 bases, with 15 bases separating them. Per the germline V gene, CDR1 is SEHNR and CDR2 is FQNEAQ (reference sequence). This same sample was also taken into another study, of T cells in Graves' hyperthyroidism and ophthalmopathy.

The chain has TRBV7-9 and TRBJ1-4; D uncertain. This TCR came from a woman aged 40-65 years with Graves disease. Specimen: peripheral blood mononuclear cells (PBMCs), collected at new diagnosis, from a patient treated with antithyroid drugs. The CDR3 DNA sequence: TGTGCCAGCAGTCCTGAGGTCATTTATAATGAAAAACTGTTTTTT. Encoded protein: CASSPEVIYNEKLFF.